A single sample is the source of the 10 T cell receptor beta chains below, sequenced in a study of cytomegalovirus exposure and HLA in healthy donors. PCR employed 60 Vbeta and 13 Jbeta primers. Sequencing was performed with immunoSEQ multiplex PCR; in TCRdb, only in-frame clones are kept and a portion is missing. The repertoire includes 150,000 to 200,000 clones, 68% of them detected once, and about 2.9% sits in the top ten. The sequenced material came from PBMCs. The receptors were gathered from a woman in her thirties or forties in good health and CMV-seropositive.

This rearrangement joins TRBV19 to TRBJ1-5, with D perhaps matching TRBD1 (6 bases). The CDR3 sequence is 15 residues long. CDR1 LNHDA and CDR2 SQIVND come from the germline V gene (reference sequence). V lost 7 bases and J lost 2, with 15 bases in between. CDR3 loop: CASNPTGSGNQPQHF. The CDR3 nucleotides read TGTGCCAGTAACCCGACAGGTAGCGGCAATCAGCCCCAGCATTTT.

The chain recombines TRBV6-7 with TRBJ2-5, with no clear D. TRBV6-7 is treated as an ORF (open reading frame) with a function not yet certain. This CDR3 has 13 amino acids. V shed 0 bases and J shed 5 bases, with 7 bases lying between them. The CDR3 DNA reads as TGTGCCAGCAGTTACTCGGTCCAGGAGACCCAGTACTTC. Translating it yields CASSYSVQETQYF.

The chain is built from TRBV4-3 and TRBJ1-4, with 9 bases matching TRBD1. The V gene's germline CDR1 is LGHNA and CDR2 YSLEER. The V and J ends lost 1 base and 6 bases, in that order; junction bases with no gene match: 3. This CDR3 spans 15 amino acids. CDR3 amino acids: CASSQGDRADEKLFF. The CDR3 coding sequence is TGCGCCAGCAGCCAAGGGGACAGGGCAGATGAAAAACTGTTTTTT.

The CDR3 bases are TGTGCCAGCAGCGGCGGGACCCAGGCTGAAGCTTTCTTT. Protein sequence: CASSGGTQAEAFF. The J gene is TRBJ1-1, the V gene TRBV5-4; possible D gene TRBD1, 5 bases. Germline values: CDR1 SGHNT, CDR2 YYREEE (reference sequence). The length of the CDR3 is 13 residues. Trimming removed 4 bases from V and 6 bases from J, with 13 bases in between. Looking up the rest from reference TRBV5-4 and TRBJ1-1 gives the full variable domain: ETGVTQSPTHLIKTRGQQVTLRCSSQSGHNTVSWYQQALGQGPQFIFQYYREEENGRGNFPPRFSGLQFPNYSSELNVNALELDDSALYLCASSGGTQAEAFFGQGTRLTVV.

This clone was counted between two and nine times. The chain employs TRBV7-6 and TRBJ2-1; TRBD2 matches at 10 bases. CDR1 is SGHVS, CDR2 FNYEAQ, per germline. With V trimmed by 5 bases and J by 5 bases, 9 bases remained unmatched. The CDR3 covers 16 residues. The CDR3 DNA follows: TGTGCCAGCAGCAACGGAGCCCTAGCGGGAGACAATGAGCAGTTCTTC. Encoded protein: CASSNGALAGDNEQFF. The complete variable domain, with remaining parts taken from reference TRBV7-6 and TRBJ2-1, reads GAGVSQSPRYKVTKRGQDVALRCDPISGHVSLYWYRQALGQGPEFLTYFNYEAQQDKSGLPNDRFSAERPEGSISTLTIQRTEQRDSAMYRCASSNGALAGDNEQFFGPGTRLTVL.

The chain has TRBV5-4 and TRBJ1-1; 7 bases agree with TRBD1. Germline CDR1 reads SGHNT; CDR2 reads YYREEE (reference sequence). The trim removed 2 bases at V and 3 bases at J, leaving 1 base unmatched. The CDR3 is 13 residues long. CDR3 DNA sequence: TGTGCCAGCAGCTTTGACAGGGACACTGAAGCTTTCTTT. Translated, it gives CASSFDRDTEAFF.

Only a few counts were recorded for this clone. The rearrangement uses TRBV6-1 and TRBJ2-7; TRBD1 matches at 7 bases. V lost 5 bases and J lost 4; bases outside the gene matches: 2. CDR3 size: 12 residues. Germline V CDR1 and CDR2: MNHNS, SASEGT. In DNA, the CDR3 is TGTGCCAGCAGTACGACAGGGTACGAGCAGTACTTC. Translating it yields CASSTTGYEQYF.

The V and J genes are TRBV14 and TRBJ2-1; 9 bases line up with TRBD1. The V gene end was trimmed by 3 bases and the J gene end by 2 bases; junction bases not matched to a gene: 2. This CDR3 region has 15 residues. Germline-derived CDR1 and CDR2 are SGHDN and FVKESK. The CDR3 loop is CASSHGTGPYNEQFF. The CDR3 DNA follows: TGTGCCAGCAGCCACGGGACAGGGCCCTACAATGAGCAGTTCTTC.

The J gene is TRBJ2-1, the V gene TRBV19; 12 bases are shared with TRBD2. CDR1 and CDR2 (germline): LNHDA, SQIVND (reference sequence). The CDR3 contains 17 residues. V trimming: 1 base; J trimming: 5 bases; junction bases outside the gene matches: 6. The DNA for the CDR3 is TGTGCCAGTAGTATAGCCCGACTAGCGGGAGACCACAATGAGCAGTTCTTC. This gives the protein CASSIARLAGDHNEQFF.

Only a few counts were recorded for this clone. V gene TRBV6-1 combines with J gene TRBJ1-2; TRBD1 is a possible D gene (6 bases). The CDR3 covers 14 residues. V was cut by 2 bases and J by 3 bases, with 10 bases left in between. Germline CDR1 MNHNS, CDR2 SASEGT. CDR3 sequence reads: CASSERTGYYGYTF. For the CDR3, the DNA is TGTGCCAGCAGTGAACGTACAGGGTACTATGGCTACACCTTC.